These T cell receptor beta chains were read from a single sample in a study of cytomegalovirus exposure and HLA in healthy donors. Using immunoSEQ multiplex PCR, the repertoire was profiled, and TCRdb retains in-frame clones only, with some absent. The table has 250,000 to 400,000 clones, 70% to 90% seen once; the top ten hold around 0.96%. Sequenced input: PBMCs. These receptors were obtained from a man younger than 40 in good health and CMV-seronegative. The CDR3 runs from the conserved cysteine through the conserved F or W. The D gene is left open where the match is weak. The listing skips clone size in some rows; elsewhere it reads once, few, many or a size class.

TRBJ2-7	.	TRBV4-1	.	TGCGCCAGCAGCCATACTGGTGGGGCAGGGGACGAGCAGTACTTC	CASSHTGGAGDEQYF
TRBJ2-7	.	TRBV5-5	.	TGTGCCAGCAGCTTGGTTTCCGGGATTGAGCAGTACTTC	CASSLVSGIEQYF
TRBJ1-2	.	TRBV5-4	TRBD1	TGTGCCAGCAGCTTGAAGGGGCAGGGGGCGGGTGGCTACACCTTC	CASSLKGQGAGGYTF
TRBJ2-5	.	TRBV9	.	TGTGCCAGCAGCGTAGACCAGCCAGGCCAAGAGACCCAGTACTTC	CASSVDQPGQETQYF
TRBJ2-4	.	TRBV5-1	TRBD1	TGCGCCAGCAGCTTGGTGGGGACAGAAAACATTCAGTACTTC	CASSLVGTENIQYF
TRBJ1-1	.	TRBV7-9	TRBD1	TGTGCCAGCAGCTCCCACAGGGGGGGTCCGGACTTTGAAGCTTTCTTT	CASSSHRGGPDFEAFF
TRBJ2-7	.	TRBV19	.	TGTGCCAGTAGTCCCCGACAGCTACTATACGAGCAGTACTTC	CASSPRQLLYEQYF
TRBJ1-2	few	TRBV19	.	TGTGCCACCAGTATGTGGGCATATGGCTACACCTTC	CATSMWAYGYTF
TRBJ1-2	.	TRBV7-8	TRBD1	TGTGCCAGCAGCCGTCCCGGGACAGGGATCGGTGGCTACACCTTC	CASSRPGTGIGGYTF
TRBJ1-6	.	TRBV6-5	TRBD1	TGTGCCAGCAGCAGGACAGGGTTTGATAATTCACCCCTCCACTTT	CASSRTGFDNSPLHF
TRBJ1-1	once	TRBV4-3	.	TGCGCCAGCAGCCAAGTGGGGAAGTGGACTTATAACACTGAAGCTTTCTTT	CASSQVGKWTYNTEAFF
TRBJ1-1	.	TRBV6-5	TRBD1	TGTGCCAGCAGGAGACAGGGGGCTGAAGCTTTCTTT	CASRRQGAEAFF
TRBJ1-1	.	TRBV7-9	TRBD1	TGTGCCAGCAGCTTAGGTGCTCCCGGGACAGTGAGAGAAGCTTTCTTT	CASSLGAPGTVREAFF
TRBJ2-2	.	TRBV5-6	TRBD1	TGTGCCAGCAGCTCAGGACAGGGGGCCCCCGGGGAGCTGTTTTTT	CASSSGQGAPGELFF
TRBJ2-1	.	TRBV5-1	.	TGCGCCAGCAGCTCCGGGTCAAGTTACAATGAGCAGTTCTTC	CASSSGSSYNEQFF
TRBJ2-2	few	TRBV18	TRBD2	TGTGCCAGCTCACCACCTAGCGGGGCGTACACCGGGGAGCTGTTTTTT	CASSPPSGAYTGELFF
TRBJ2-3	.	TRBV5-1	TRBD1	TGCGCCAGCAGCCTAAGGACAGGGGGCACAGATACGCAGTATTTT	CASSLRTGGTDTQYF
TRBJ2-7	.	TRBV6-5	.	TGTGCCAGCAGACAGGGATCTCGATCCGAGCAGTACTTC	CASRQGSRSEQYF
TRBJ1-2	.	TRBV5-4	.	TGTGCCAGCAGCTTGCAGGGTGCCTATGGCTACACCTTC	CASSLQGAYGYTF
TRBJ1-2	few	TRBV30	TRBD1	TGTGCCTGGAGTACAGGGGCCTATGGCTACACCTTC	CAWSTGAYGYTF
TRBJ1-1	.	TRBV6-4	.	TGTGCCAGCAGCTCCTCGGACAGATTGAACACTGAAGCTTTCTTT	CASSSSDRLNTEAFF
TRBJ2-1	.	TRBV7-8	TRBD2	TGTGCCAGCAGCTTTGAACTGGGGGGGGATGAGCAGTTCTTC	CASSFELGGDEQFF
TRBJ2-7	.	TRBV7-9	.	TGTGCCAGCAGCCGGGACACGAATTACGAGCAGTACTTC	CASSRDTNYEQYF
TRBJ1-1	.	TRBV2	.	TGTGCCAGCAGTGAAGATGGCAGGGTGAACACTGAAGCTTTCTTT	CASSEDGRVNTEAFF
TRBJ2-3	.	TRBV6-1	.	TGTGCCAGCAGTGGATCACCCGGGACGCAGTATTTT	CASSGSPGTQYF
TRBJ1-2	.	TRBV6-1	TRBD1	TGTGCCAGCAGTGAACCAAGGGGGCGCGGCTACACCTTC	CASSEPRGRGYTF
TRBJ2-3	.	TRBV6-1	.	TGTGCCAGCATAAAAGGGGTGCCTAGCACAGATACGCAGTATTTT	CASIKGVPSTDTQYF
TRBJ2-3	.	TRBV27	.	TGTGCCAGCAGTTTAGGACAGAGCACAGATACGCAGTATTTT	CASSLGQSTDTQYF
TRBJ1-5	.	TRBV19	TRBD1	TGTGCCAGTAGCGCCGGGACAGTCAACAATCAGCCCCAGCATTTT	CASSAGTVNNQPQHF
TRBJ1-5	.	TRBV19	.	TGTGCCAGTAGACCCCGGACAGATTATAGCAATCAGCCCCAGCATTTT	CASRPRTDYSNQPQHF
TRBJ2-7	.	TRBV5-6	.	TGTGCCAGCAGCTTATTACAGGGTAAACTCGAGCAGTACTTC	CASSLLQGKLEQYF
TRBJ1-2	.	TRBV27	TRBD1	TGTGCCAGCAGTCAACAGGGGGCTTGGGGCTACACCTTC	CASSQQGAWGYTF
TRBJ1-5	.	TRBV19	.	TGTGCCAGTAGTATGGGGCAGGGCCTCAATCAGCCCCAGCATTTT	CASSMGQGLNQPQHF
TRBJ1-5	.	TRBV18	.	TGTGCCAGCTCACCCGGAGACGGTTTTCAGCCCCAGCATTTT	CASSPGDGFQPQHF
TRBJ2-6	.	TRBV4-2	.	TGTGCCAGCAGCCAACAAGACAGCAGCTCTGGGGCCAACGTCCTGACTTTC	CASSQQDSSSGANVLTF
TRBJ1-5	.	TRBV6-1	.	TGTGCCAGCAGTGATTGGACAAATCTTAGCAATCAGCCCCAGCATTTT	CASSDWTNLSNQPQHF
TRBJ2-7	.	TRBV29-1	TRBD2	TGCAGCGTTGGGGAGGGAGTAGCCTACGAGCAGTACTTC	CSVGEGVAYEQYF
TRBJ2-7	.	TRBV2	TRBD2	TGTGCCAGCAGTAGACTAGCGGGGCACTACGAGCAGTACTTC	CASSRLAGHYEQYF
TRBJ2-2	.	TRBV5-4	.	TGTGCCAGCAGCAAGGACAGACTTAACACCGGGGAGCTGTTTTTT	CASSKDRLNTGELFF
TRBJ1-2	.	TRBV5-6	TRBD1	TGTGCCAGCAGAATTATGACAGGGGTGTGGGGCTATGGCTACACCTTC	CASRIMTGVWGYGYTF
TRBJ2-2	.	TRBV19	.	TGTGCCAGTAGTATTGGCCCAGGGGTGAACACCGGGGAGCTGTTTTTT	CASSIGPGVNTGELFF
TRBJ2-1	few	TRBV15	TRBD2	TGTGCCACCAGCACCACGGGACTAGGGATTGAGCAGTTCTTC	CATSTTGLGIEQFF
TRBJ1-2	.	TRBV6-5	TRBD1	TGTGCCAGCAGATGGACAGGGGGCGGCTTGGGCTACACCTTC	CASRWTGGGLGYTF
TRBJ1-1	few	TRBV4-3	TRBD1	TGCGCCAGCAGCCAAGGGGACAGACTGAACACTGAAGCTTTCTTT	CASSQGDRLNTEAFF
TRBJ2-1	.	TRBV9	.	TGTGCCAGCAGCACGGGTGGCGGGGCGCGTTTTGGGGACGAGCAGTTCTTC	CASSTGGGARFGDEQFF
TRBJ2-1	.	TRBV5-1	TRBD2	TGCGCCAGCAGCTTGGGGCTAGCGGGGGGTGAGCAGTTCTTC	CASSLGLAGGEQFF
TRBJ1-6	.	TRBV19	TRBD1	TGTGCCAGTAGCCGACAGGGGAATTCACCCCTCCACTTT	CASSRQGNSPLHF
TRBJ2-1	.	TRBV6-5	.	TGTGCCAGCAGTTGGGCGACAGGCCGAGGGTACAATGAGCAGTTCTTC	CASSWATGRGYNEQFF
TRBJ1-2	.	TRBV7-9	TRBD1	TGTGCCAGCAGCTCGACAGGGTGGGCGGATGGCTACACCTTC	CASSSTGWADGYTF
TRBJ2-1	.	TRBV29-1	TRBD1	TGCAGCGTTGATGGACAGGGGATGAATGAGCAGTTCTTC	CSVDGQGMNEQFF
TRBJ2-5	.	TRBV5-1	TRBD2	TGCGCCAGCAGCTTGTATGAGCGGGGGGGACAAGAGACCCAGTACTTC	CASSLYERGGQETQYF
TRBJ1-1	.	TRBV6-6	TRBD1	TGTGCCAGCAGTTCGATGACAGGGTCCGAAGCTTTCTTT	CASSSMTGSEAFF
TRBJ1-4	.	TRBV28	.	TGTGCCAGCAGTTTGAGGGGAGGAAAACTGTTTTTT	CASSLRGGKLFF
TRBJ1-1	.	TRBV5-6	TRBD1	TGTGCCAGCAGCTTATTAAAGAACAGGGACAGGGGGAACACTGAAGCTTTCTTT	CASSLLKNRDRGNTEAFF
TRBJ1-2	.	TRBV6-5	TRBD1	TGTGCCAGCAGAACAGGGGGGAGCTATGGCTACACCTTC	CASRTGGSYGYTF
TRBJ2-7	.	TRBV7-6	TRBD1	TGTGCCAGCAGTACAGCGGCCGGGACAGGGTCCTACGAGCAGTACTTC	CASSTAAGTGSYEQYF
TRBJ2-1	.	TRBV11-2	.	TGTGCCAGCAGCTTAGGACTGCACAATGAGCAGTTCTTC	CASSLGLHNEQFF
TRBJ1-2	.	TRBV4-1	TRBD1	TGCGCCAGCAGCCAAGATGTAGCAGGGGGGTACTATGGCTACACCTTC	CASSQDVAGGYYGYTF
TRBJ2-6	.	TRBV7-9	.	TGTGCCAGCAGCCCCGCGGGGGCCAACGTCCTGACTTTC	CASSPAGANVLTF
TRBJ2-7	.	TRBV6-6	TRBD2	TGTGCCAGCAGTTACTCAGTCGGGGGGTACGAGCAGTACTTC	CASSYSVGGYEQYF